Below, 9 T cell receptor beta chains from the same sample are listed, as sequenced in a study of T cell responses to AZD1222 COVID-19 vaccine. Here immunoSEQ multiplex PCR was the method, and the copy in TCRdb shows in-frame clones only, minus some. The table lists approximately 100,000 clones, just over 90% of them singletons, with approximately 5.6% in the top ten. The sequencing here drew on peripheral blood, taken on day 0 of AZD1222 vaccination. These receptor sequences come from an adult in good health.

The genes are TRBV28 and TRBJ2-7, with D uncertain. Germline lookup yields CDR1 MDHEN and CDR2 SYDVKM. Trimming removed 1 base at V and 0 bases at J, with 10 bases between. There are 15 residues in the CDR3. The CDR3 loop reads CASSLSGPLSYEQYF. The CDR3 DNA is TGTGCCAGCAGTTTATCCGGGCCACTCTCCTACGAGCAGTACTTC.

This clone was found once. The genes are TRBV29-1 and TRBJ2-1, with unresolved D. This CDR3 is built from 13 residues. V dropped 3 bases and J dropped 4 bases, with 10 bases sitting between them. CDR1 and CDR2 (germline): SQVTM, ANQGSEA. The CDR3 coding sequence is TGCAGCGTTGATCTGGTACCTTACAATGAGCAGTTCTTC. Its translation: CSVDLVPYNEQFF.

Remarks on this clone: The CDR3 carries no conserved terminal phenylalanine or tryptophan, so it likely arises from a read error. No DNA is shown, since the ends of the CDR3 on it are uncertain; the CDR3 is the one TCRdb lists. J is TRBJ2-7 and V is TRBV20-1; the table names TRBD2, a call not compared with the DNA. CDR1 and CDR2 (germline): DFQATT, SNEGSKA (reference sequence). Ends included, the CDR3 has 11 residues. The CDR3: CSAALRAPSYI.

V usage is TRBV5-1 and J usage is TRBJ2-7; 7 bases fit TRBD1. The germline V gene has CDR1 SGHRS and CDR2 YFSETQ. Trimming at V came to 4 bases and at J to 6 bases, leaving 10 bases not matched to a gene. This CDR3 is 14 amino acids long. The CDR3 spells CASSARQGLGEQYF. The DNA of the CDR3 is TGCGCCAGCAGCGCTAGACAGGGTTTGGGCGAGCAGTACTTC.

Remarks on this clone: This CDR3 is also generated by other DNA sequences in the sample. The V and J genes are TRBV3-1 (or the pseudogene TRBV3-2) and TRBJ1-1; D remains unclear. The CDR3 runs 13 residues. In germline, CDR1 is LGHDT, CDR2 YNNKEL (reference sequence). Trimming stripped 2 bases from V and 1 base from J, with 5 bases between. CDR3 coding DNA: TGTGCCAGCAGCCAATTGGAGAACACTGAAGCTTTCTTT. Residues: CASSQLENTEAFF.

The V call is TRBV5-8, the J call TRBJ2-5; TRBD1 matches 8 bases. The V gene's germline CDR1 is SGHTS and CDR2 YDEGEE. CDR3 size: 16 residues. J lost 5 bases, V lost 0 bases, and 9 bases had no gene match. CDR3 in amino acids: CASSLVPQGARETQYF. CDR3 nucleotides: TGTGCCAGCAGCTTGGTCCCCCAGGGGGCTCGGGAGACCCAGTACTTC.

The chain couples TRBV20-1 to TRBJ1-2; D is unclear. CDR3 length: 10 amino acids. Germline assignment: CDR1 DFQATT and CDR2 SNEGSKA (reference sequence). The V and J ends lost 6 bases and 8 bases respectively, with 10 bases between them. CDR3 sequence (DNA): TGCAGTGCCCACATGGACGGCTACACCTTC. Its translation: CSAHMDGYTF.

This sequence joins TRBV19 and TRBJ1-1, with D hard to call. Trimming shortened V by 2 bases and J by 3 bases, and 7 bases separated the two germline ends. Germline loops: CDR1 LNHDA, CDR2 SQIVND (reference sequence). The length of the CDR3 is 13 residues. CDR3 sequence: CASSITGYTEAFF. CDR3 coding DNA: TGTGCCAGTAGTATAACCGGGTACACTGAAGCTTTCTTT.

V is TRBV18 and J is TRBJ2-1; the D gene is possibly TRBD1 (6 bases). Germline values: CDR1 KGHSH, CDR2 LQKENI. The CDR3 has 13 amino acids. V was trimmed by 7 bases and J by 11 bases, leaving 18 bases between them. The CDR3 sequence is CASLQGSPGQQFF. As DNA, the CDR3 is TGTGCCAGCTTACAGGGTTCCCCAGGTCAGCAGTTCTTC.